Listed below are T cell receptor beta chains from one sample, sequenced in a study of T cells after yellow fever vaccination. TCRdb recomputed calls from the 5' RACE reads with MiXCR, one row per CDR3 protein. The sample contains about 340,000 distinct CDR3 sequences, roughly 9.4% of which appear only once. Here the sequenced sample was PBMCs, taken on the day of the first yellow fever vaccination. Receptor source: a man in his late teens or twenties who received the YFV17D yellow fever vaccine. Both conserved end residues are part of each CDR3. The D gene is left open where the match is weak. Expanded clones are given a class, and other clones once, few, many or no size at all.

cdr3_aa: CASSQQDGNTIYF
cdr3_nt: TGCGCCAGCAGCCAGCAGGATGGCAACACCATATATTTT
clone_size: few
v_call: TRBV5-1
j_call: TRBJ1-3
d_call: .

cdr3_aa: CASSSWGADTQYF
cdr3_nt: TGCGCCAGCAGCTCTTGGGGCGCAGATACGCAGTATTTT
clone_size: few
v_call: TRBV5-1
j_call: TRBJ2-3
d_call: .

cdr3_aa: CASSFQGTGETQYF
cdr3_nt: TGTGCCAGCAGCTTCCAGGGGACGGGGGAGACCCAGTACTTC
clone_size: many
v_call: TRBV7-2
j_call: TRBJ2-5
d_call: .

cdr3_aa: CASQTREGSNTGELFF
cdr3_nt: TGTGCCAGCCAGACCCGCGAAGGGTCGAACACCGGGGAGCTGTTTTTT
clone_size: few
v_call: TRBV18
j_call: TRBJ2-2
d_call: .

cdr3_aa: CATSRTRDAGTDTQYF
cdr3_nt: TGTGCCACCAGCAGAACTAGGGATGCGGGCACAGATACGCAGTATTTT
clone_size: many
v_call: TRBV15
j_call: TRBJ2-3
d_call: .

cdr3_aa: CASSLLAGNHEQFF
cdr3_nt: TGCGCCAGCAGCTTACTAGCGGGGAATCATGAGCAGTTCTTC
clone_size: many
v_call: TRBV5-1
j_call: TRBJ2-1
d_call: TRBD2

cdr3_aa: CASSSKQGTYNEQFF
cdr3_nt: TGCGCCAGCAGCTCCAAACAGGGAACCTACAATGAGCAGTTCTTC
clone_size: many
v_call: TRBV5-1
j_call: TRBJ2-1
d_call: .

cdr3_aa: CAWRPRLAGEQYF
cdr3_nt: TGTGCCTGGAGGCCCAGACTAGCGGGCGAGCAGTACTTC
clone_size: .
v_call: TRBV30
j_call: TRBJ2-7
d_call: TRBD2

cdr3_aa: CSAPVAGVTDTQYF
cdr3_nt: TGCAGTGCTCCGGTAGCGGGGGTCACAGATACGCAGTATTTT
clone_size: few
v_call: TRBV20-1
j_call: TRBJ2-3
d_call: TRBD2

cdr3_aa: CASRRQGLYNSPLHF
cdr3_nt: TGCGCCAGCAGACGCCAGGGACTGTATAATTCACCCCTCCACTTT
clone_size: .
v_call: TRBV4-1
j_call: TRBJ1-6
d_call: .

cdr3_aa: CASSIVASGNYEQYF
cdr3_nt: TGTGCCAGTAGTATAGTGGCTAGCGGGAACTACGAGCAGTACTTC
clone_size: few
v_call: TRBV19
j_call: TRBJ2-7
d_call: TRBD2

cdr3_aa: CASSLRTPPGTQYF
cdr3_nt: TGTGCCAGCAGTTTACGGACCCCCCCCGGGACCCAGTACTTC
clone_size: few
v_call: TRBV28
j_call: TRBJ2-5
d_call: .

cdr3_aa: CAISASGVQETQYF
cdr3_nt: TGTGCCATCAGTGCGAGCGGGGTTCAAGAGACCCAGTACTTC
clone_size: many
v_call: TRBV10-3
j_call: TRBJ2-5
d_call: TRBD2

cdr3_aa: CSARDGRLRETQYF
cdr3_nt: TGCAGTGCTAGAGATGGCAGGTTGAGGGAGACCCAGTACTTC
clone_size: many
v_call: TRBV20-1
j_call: TRBJ2-5
d_call: .